This paragraph reports one TCR beta chain. Its specific antigen is unknown. Qualities for individual bases were not recorded, and no much larger clone is one base off. TCRbeta CDR3 regions were sequenced with the immunoSEQ Assay. After extraction, genomic DNA underwent amplification by bias-controlled multiplex PCR, followed by high-throughput sequencing. As for the authors' bioinformatics: To quantify the absolute abundance of each unique TCRbeta CDR3 region, sequences were collapsed and filtered. T cell fraction was estimated by normalizing TCRbeta template counts to usable DNA, with usable DNA measured through amplification of reference genes found in all nucleated cells. Repertoire TCRs were annotated as SARS-CoV-2-specific when V gene, CDR3 amino acid sequence and J gene were exactly matched to a known reactive TCR set. MIRA supplied the reference SARS-CoV-2 TCR set, which was filtered for enrichment in COVID-19-positive ImmuneCODE repertoires so that public or cross-reactive TCRs were removed. Using the MIRA antigens, annotated TCRs were further analysed by specific ORF or by position within an ORF. Breadth was defined as annotated unique rearrangements over total unique productive rearrangements; depth was the summed frequency of those rearrangements. Two-sided Wilcoxon rank-sum tests were applied when comparing TCR breadth between groups. TCRdb retrieved this table from immuneACCESS and kept in-frame rearrangements only. Not all clones are present; in checked studies, unresolved V genes account for under half, and no reason is known for the remainder. That table is the source of V, J and clone size, and D and trimming were worked out from the DNA. The sample has about 440,000 clones on record, about 83% of them singletons. Roughly 13% of the sample is held by the ten biggest clonotypes.

The data originate from a study of Ad26.COV2.S vaccination and SARS-CoV-2 variants (dated by TCRdb to the early 2020s). As for the study more broadly: Donors in the vaccine arm were drawn from COV1001, a phase I-IIa trial of Ad26.COV2.S in healthy adults that was multicentre, randomized, double-blind and placebo-controlled. Investigators did not know the trial group allocation while performing experiments and assessing outcomes. Ad26.COV2.S was given intramuscularly at 5x10^10 or 1x10^11 viral particles, as a single shot or as two shots 56 days apart. Trial participants were randomized into five groups of five: low-dose or high-dose Ad26.COV2.S given once or twice, or placebo on both occasions. A total of 32 samples were included in the TCR-sequenced set, comprising some 20 Ad26.COV2.S vaccine recipients, 5 placebo recipients and 8 SARS-CoV-2 convalescent individuals. The specificity and breadth of SARS-CoV-2-reactive T cell receptors after Ad26.COV2.S vaccination were assessed by TCRbeta repertoire sequencing. What the work shows at the level of the full study, not this receptor alone: According to the authors, total T cell responses may have been underestimated by the TCR breadth and depth analyses. Higher spike-specific TCR breadth was observed in Ad26.COV2.S recipients than in placebo recipients (P = 0.0014). The study was not powered for comparison of responses between vaccine doses or regimens. Substantial breadth of spike-specific CD8+ and CD4+ T cell responses was reported after vaccination. Comparable non-spike TCR breadth was observed between vaccine and placebo recipients, consistent with only spike being contained in the vaccine.

Based on the germline V gene, the CDR1 and CDR2 sequences are LGHNA and YSLEER. Reading from cysteine to phenylalanine, the CDR3 counts 17 amino acids. Only the CDR3 DNA stays, 51 bases, in frame from base 1. At the junction V is shortened by 0 bases and J by 2 bases, with 11 bases in between. In the paper's terms, the treatment or condition label means: approximately 18 received Ad26.COV2.S at low or high dose, single or two shots; roughly 5 received placebo; per-sample allocation not given. Repertoires of vaccine and placebo recipients were sequenced from samples collected on day 63 after the first injection. In Cohort 1b, 20 to 25 adults aged 18-55 years were enrolled at a single site in Boston, USA, between 29 July and 7 August 2020. Ad26.COV2.S was a replication-incompetent adenovirus type 26 vector that expressed a prefusion-stabilized SARS-CoV-2 spike protein derived from the original Wuhan strain.

The sequence joins TRBV4-3 to TRBJ2-6; the D gene identity is not certain. The sample in question was peripheral blood, obtained in a trial of Ad26.COV2.S vaccine versus placebo. The sequence derives from a person aged 18-60 years who received the Ad26.COV2.S COVID-19 vaccine or a placebo. The CDR3 region reads CASSQESLPAGANVLTF. The DNA sequence is given as TGCGCCAGCAGCCAAGAGAGTCTCCCGGCTGGGGCCAACGTCCTGACTTTC.